The 23 T cell receptor beta chains in this list originate from one sample, sequenced in a study of T cell responses to AZD1222 COVID-19 vaccine. Using immunoSEQ multiplex PCR, the repertoire was profiled, and TCRdb retains in-frame clones only, with some absent. The sample includes about 110,000 clones, 85% to 90% of them seen just once. The starting material was peripheral blood, obtained 28 days after the second AZD1222 dose. These receptors all come from an adult who received the AZD1222 COVID-19 vaccine.

In DNA, the CDR3 is TGTGCCAGCAGTTTAGGGACTAGCGGGAGGCCGATGCAGTACTTC. Amino acid sequence: CASSLGTSGRPMQYF. The gene calls are TRBV27 and TRBJ2-7; TRBD2 agrees at 15 bases. The ends lost 2 bases at V and 9 bases at J; junction bases unmatched: 5. CDR1 is MNHEY and CDR2 is SMNVEV in the germline V gene (reference sequence). The CDR3 spans 15 residues.

V and J are TRBV19 and TRBJ1-2; TRBD1 aligns across 10 bases. The CDR3 is 18 residues long. J was trimmed by 0 bases and V by 5 bases; bases with no gene match: 12. Germline CDR1 LNHDA, CDR2 SQIVND (reference sequence). The CDR3 sequence: CASSSPTGGESANYGYTF. DNA for the CDR3: TGTGCCAGTAGTTCACCGACAGGGGGCGAATCAGCTAACTATGGCTACACCTTC.

The chain combines TRBV4-2 with TRBJ2-3; 8 bases agree with TRBD2. Unmatched junction bases numbered 11, after V lost 1 base and J lost 2 bases. CDR3 size: 18 residues. The V gene's germline CDR1 is LGHNA and CDR2 YNFKEQ. The CDR3 loop is CASSQATGGRTYTDTQYF. The CDR3 DNA is TGTGCCAGCAGCCAAGCGACGGGAGGGCGGACATACACAGATACGCAGTATTTT.

V is TRBV9 and J is TRBJ2-7; 14 nucleotides match TRBD2. The J segment lost 3 bases and the V segment lost 4 bases, leaving 3 bases of the junction unmatched. The CDR3 is 15 residues long. Germline V CDR1 and CDR2: SGDLS, YYNGEE. In nucleotides, the CDR3 is TGTGCCAGCAGCCGACTAGCGGGAGGGAACTACGAGCAGTACTTC. Translated, it gives CASSRLAGGNYEQYF.

The genes are TRBV21-1 and TRBJ1-1; TRBD1 reflects the table's D call only, with no check against the DNA. TRBV21-1 counts as a pseudogene. The CDR3 contains 16 residues. The CDR3 nucleotides are TGTGCCAGCAGCAAACCCCCCAGGGGGACGAACACTGAAGCTTTCTTT. It codes for CASSKPPRGTNTEAFF.

The chain links TRBV5-1 to TRBJ1-2; 8 positions match TRBD1. This CDR3 comprises 14 residues. Germline V gives CDR1 SGHRS, CDR2 YFSETQ. V trimming: 4 bases; J trimming: 4 bases; junction bases outside the gene matches: 6. The DNA for the CDR3 is TGCGCCAGCAGCCCAGGGGGCGCAAGCTATGGCTACACCTTC. It codes for CASSPGGASYGYTF.

The chain joins TRBV5-1 to TRBJ2-7, with TRBD1 as a possible D gene (6 bases). The CDR3 length is 13 residues. The germline V and J ends were trimmed by 6 bases and 0 bases, with 10 bases remaining between them. CDR1 is SGHRS and CDR2 is YFSETQ in the germline V gene. The CDR3 DNA reads as TGCGCCAGCAACCAGGGGAGCTCCTACGAGCAGTACTTC. It encodes CASNQGSSYEQYF. Drawing the rest from reference TRBV5-1 and TRBJ2-7, the complete variable domain is KAGVTQTPRYLIKTRGQQVTLSCSPISGHRSVSWYQQTPGQGLQFLFEYFSETQRNKGNFPGRFSGRQFSNSRSEMNVSTLELGDSALYLCASNQGSSYEQYFGPGTRLTVT.

The V gene is TRBV4-1, the J gene TRBJ2-3; TRBD2 aligns across 10 bases. Germline assignment: CDR1 MGHRA and CDR2 YSYEKL. The CDR3 has 17 residues. With 1 base clipped from V and 4 bases from J, the junction kept 8 bases outside the gene matches. The CDR3 nucleotides read TGCGCCAGCAGCCAAGTCCCTTGGACTAGCGGTGCAGATACGCAGTATTTT. Translated: CASSQVPWTSGADTQYF.

The rearrangement links TRBV11-1 to TRBJ1-5; no reliable D call. The CDR3 loop spans 13 amino acids. V was shortened by 3 bases and J by 7 bases, with 10 bases between the two germline ends. Per the germline V gene, CDR1 is SGHAT and CDR2 is FQDESV (reference sequence). The CDR3 here is CASSFDQDQPQHF. CDR3 sequence (DNA): TGTGCCAGCAGCTTCGACCAGGACCAGCCCCAGCATTTT.

The V and J genes are TRBV3-1 (or the pseudogene TRBV3-2) and TRBJ1-2; D unclear. CDR1 LGHDT and CDR2 YNNKEL come from the germline V gene (reference sequence). The V gene lost 1 base and the J gene lost 4 bases, with 16 bases spanning the gap. The CDR3 extends over 16 amino acids. The DNA of the CDR3 is TGTGCCAGCAGCCAAGTGGTAGGCGTGGCAGGCTATGGCTACACCTTC. It encodes CASSQVVGVAGYGYTF.

This clone has a count of ten or more. The V gene is TRBV5-6, the J gene TRBJ2-7; D is uncertain. V lost 4 bases, J lost 3 bases, and 17 bases lay in between. Germline V gene lookup returns CDR1 SGHDT and CDR2 YYEEEE. The CDR3 loop spans 15 amino acids. CDR3 loop: CASSSSLTIFYEQYF. CDR3 sequence (DNA): TGTGCCAGCAGCAGTTCCCTAACAATATTCTACGAGCAGTACTTC.

The chain links TRBV6-5 to TRBJ1-1, with 9 bases matching TRBD1. V gave up 6 bases and J gave up 3 bases; unmatched junction bases: 5. The V gene's germline CDR1 is MNHEY and CDR2 SVGAGI. The CDR3 contains 14 residues. CDR3 DNA: TGTGCCAGCAGAACAGGGGGCGGGTACACTGAAGCTTTCTTT. Translated, it gives CASRTGGGYTEAFF.

This chain connects TRBV9 to TRBJ2-5; 8 nucleotides match TRBD1. Trimming removed 4 bases from V and 5 bases from J; junction bases left unmatched: 10. The CDR3 loop spans 15 amino acids. CDR1 SGDLS and CDR2 YYNGEE come from the germline V gene. CDR3 bases: TGTGCCAGCAGCTCTGGACAGGGCTTGTGGGAGACCCAGTACTTC. Translating gives CASSSGQGLWETQYF.

This sequence joins TRBV15 and TRBJ2-3; D perhaps matches TRBD2 (5 bases). The CDR3 has 17 residues. Trimming cost V 0 bases and J 0 bases, with 13 bases left between them. Germline V gene sequence: CDR1 LNHNV, CDR2 YYDKDF (reference sequence). CDR3 amino acids: CATSRDKVTRSTDTQYF. CDR3 in DNA: TGTGCCACCAGCAGAGATAAGGTAACTAGGAGCACAGATACGCAGTATTTT. Drawing the rest from reference TRBV15 and TRBJ2-3, the complete variable domain is DAMVIQNPRYQVTQFGKPVTLSCSQTLNHNVMYWYQQKSSQAPKLLFHYYDKDFNNEADTPDNFQSRRPNTSFCFLDIRSPGLGDTAMYLCATSRDKVTRSTDTQYFGPGTRLTVL.

The J gene is TRBJ1-1, the V gene TRBV4-1; D gene unclear. From germline, CDR1 is MGHRA and CDR2 YSYEKL. This CDR3 comprises 18 residues. V was trimmed by 1 base and J by 1 base, leaving 19 bases between them. The DNA of the CDR3 is TGCGCCAGCAGCCAAGTTGGAAGGGAGCGTGAGGGGAACACTGAAGCTTTCTTT. Protein: CASSQVGREREGNTEAFF.

V is TRBV19 and J is TRBJ2-2, with D uncertain. Germline assignment: CDR1 LNHDA and CDR2 SQIVND (reference sequence). This CDR3 has 14 residues. V was shortened by 1 base and J by 0 bases, with 3 bases between the two germline ends. The CDR3 sequence: CASSIGPNTGELFF. DNA for the CDR3: TGTGCCAGTAGTATAGGTCCGAACACCGGGGAGCTGTTTTTT.

The rearrangement links TRBV28 to TRBJ2-1, with 12 bases matching TRBD2. Losses at the gene ends were 6 bases for V and 10 bases for J; bases not matched to a gene: 7. Germline V CDR1 and CDR2: MDHEN, SYDVKM. The CDR3 extends over 14 amino acids. CDR3 loop: CASSSSGRAREQFF. For the CDR3, the DNA is TGTGCCAGCAGCTCTAGCGGGAGGGCCAGGGAGCAGTTCTTC.

Concerning this clone: The sample carries other DNA sequences with the same CDR3. CDR3 sequence: CASSVGQGSYGYTF. The CDR3 coding sequence is TGTGCCAGCAGCGTCGGACAGGGGAGCTATGGCTACACCTTC. This chain links TRBV9 with TRBJ1-2; 9 bases are a match to TRBD1. This CDR3 comprises 14 residues. Losses at the gene ends were 2 bases for V and 4 bases for J; bases not matched to a gene: 3. Germline V gene data show CDR1 as SGDLS and CDR2 as YYNGEE.

The gene calls are TRBV19 and TRBJ2-2; a weak D match, TRBD1 (5 bases). Between the trimmed V and J ends, which lost 5 bases and 5 bases, there was a span of 15 bases. Germline CDR1 LNHDA, CDR2 SQIVND (reference sequence). This CDR3 has 15 amino acids. In nucleotides, the CDR3 is TGTGCCAGTAGTTATAGGGGTGGGTTAACCGGGGAGCTGTTTTTT. It encodes CASSYRGGLTGELFF.

This sequence joins TRBV28 and TRBJ2-7, with 12 bases matching TRBD1. The CDR3 runs to 16 residues. After removal of 6 bases from V and 3 bases from J, the junction contained 9 bases not matched to a gene. The V gene's germline CDR1 is MDHEN and CDR2 SYDVKM. Written as DNA, the CDR3 is TGTGCCAGCAGCAGTCCCGGGACAGGGGGCGGCTACGAGCAGTACTTC. It yields the protein CASSSPGTGGGYEQYF.

The rearrangement links TRBV5-1 to TRBJ2-5; D gene uncertain. CDR1 is SGHRS, CDR2 YFSETQ, per germline. This CDR3 contains 15 residues. Trimming removed 4 bases at V and 5 bases at J, with 18 bases between. The CDR3 nucleotides are TGCGCCAGCAGCATCAAACAGTGGGTGGGGGAGACCCAGTACTTC. Its translation is CASSIKQWVGETQYF.

V gene TRBV7-9 combines with J gene TRBJ1-1; no clear D gene. The CDR3 extends over 15 amino acids. Germline assignment: CDR1 SEHNR and CDR2 FQNEAQ (reference sequence). The germline V and J ends were trimmed by 5 bases and 1 base, with 14 bases remaining between them. The CDR3 region has the DNA TGTGCCAGCAGCAGCTTAGATTTGGAGAACACTGAAGCTTTCTTT. It codes for CASSSLDLENTEAFF.

The chain recombines TRBV7-2 with TRBJ2-5; 10 bases fit TRBD2. The CDR3 is made up of 14 amino acids. V trimming: 5 bases; J trimming: 4 bases; junction bases outside the gene matches: 4. Germline V gene lookup returns CDR1 SGHTA and CDR2 FQGNSA. The CDR3 reads CASSEGLASETQYF. In nucleotides, the CDR3 is TGTGCCAGCAGCGAGGGACTAGCGTCAGAGACCCAGTACTTC.